A selection of T cell receptor beta chains follows, all from one sample in a study of human T cells and chemical hapten exposure. Using its own MiXCR run on the RACE reads, TCRdb lists one record per CDR3 protein. Of some 200,000 distinct CDR3 sequences detected, 20% to 25% appear once; the ten largest clones hold about 7%. Material: whole blood, obtained in connection with sensitization to the hapten diphenylcyclopropenone (DPC). The receptors derive from a woman in her forties or fifties with alopecia areata. Some clones in this sample may be carry-over from other donors' samples. The CDR3 runs from the conserved cysteine through the conserved F or W. The order of the fields is V gene, D gene, J gene, clone size, CDR3 DNA, CDR3 protein. D genes are given only for firm matches. Some rows mark clone size as missing; the rest say once, few, many or name a class of expanded clone.

TRBV12-3/TRBV12-4	.	TRBJ2-7	few	TGTGCCAGCAGCCAACTAATAGTACCCTACGAGCAGTACTTC	CASSQLIVPYEQYF
TRBV29-1	.	TRBJ2-1	.	TGCAGCCTCGAGACAGGGAGGAATGAGCAGTTCTTC	CSLETGRNEQFF
TRBV9	.	TRBJ1-1	few	TGTGCCAGCAGCCGATTGACAGTGAACACTGAAGCTTTCTTT	CASSRLTVNTEAFF
TRBV7-9	.	TRBJ2-7	.	TGTGCCAGCAGCTTAGCGGGAGTCGACTACGAGCAGTACTTC	CASSLAGVDYEQYF
TRBV5-1	.	TRBJ2-7	.	TGCGCCAGCAGTACCACCGGGTCAGGCTCCGGCGAGCAGTACTTC	CASSTTGSGSGEQYF
TRBV27	.	TRBJ1-5	many	TGTGCCAGCACCCCTTCTGGGGGGCTGGGTCAGCCCCAGCATTTT	CASTPSGGLGQPQHF
TRBV3-1	.	TRBJ2-1	.	TGTGCCAGCAGCCAAGTTTGGGGGAATGAGCAGTTCTTC	CASSQVWGNEQFF
TRBV27	TRBD1	TRBJ2-2	few	TGTGCCAGCAACAGGGGATTGGACACCGGGGAGCTGTTTTTT	CASNRGLDTGELFF
TRBV29-1	.	TRBJ1-2	few	TGCAGCGTTGATATCGGGGGGTCTCCGGGCTACACCTTC	CSVDIGGSPGYTF
TRBV2	TRBD1	TRBJ1-2	few	TGTGCCAGCATCCGGGACAGGGTAGAGTATGGCTACACCTTC	CASIRDRVEYGYTF
TRBV20-1	.	TRBJ1-1	.	TGCAGTGCTAGCTTATCGACGAACACTGAAGCTTTCTTT	CSASLSTNTEAFF
TRBV20-1	TRBD1	TRBJ1-6	.	TGCAGTGCTTCACGGGACAGGGGGCTCGTTTCACCCCTCCACTTT	CSASRDRGLVSPLHF
TRBV29-1	.	TRBJ2-3	.	TGCAGCGTTGCCCCGGGGAATACGCAGTATTTT	CSVAPGNTQYF
TRBV6-1	.	TRBJ1-2	few	TGTGCCAGCAGCCGACTTAATACAGGGTTCGATGGCTACACCTTC	CASSRLNTGFDGYTF
TRBV6-6	TRBD2	TRBJ2-5	.	TGTGCCAGCAGGCTTGGACTAGCGGGAGGGGAGGAGACCCAGTACTTC	CASRLGLAGGEETQYF
TRBV29-1	TRBD2	TRBJ2-3	.	TGCAGCGTTGAAATAGCGGGGGGAGATACGCAGTATTTT	CSVEIAGGDTQYF
TRBV29-1	.	TRBJ2-7	few	TGCAGCGTTGAAGTGCGGCCTTACGAGCAGTACTTC	CSVEVRPYEQYF
TRBV20-1	TRBD2	TRBJ2-1	many	TGCAGTGCGATTAGCGGGAGGGCCGGAGATGAGCAGTTCTTC	CSAISGRAGDEQFF
TRBV24-1	TRBD2	TRBJ2-1	.	TGTGCCACCAGTGATTGGGGGACTAGCGGGAGCACTGAGCAGTTCTTC	CATSDWGTSGSTEQFF
TRBV11-2	TRBD2	TRBJ2-1	.	TGTGCCAGCAGCACCACTAGCGGGAACAAGTCCAATGAGCAGTTCTTC	CASSTTSGNKSNEQFF
TRBV7-2	.	TRBJ2-1	many	TGTGCCAGCAGCTTAGGTCTCCCGCCCAATGAGCAGTTCTTC	CASSLGLPPNEQFF
TRBV5-1	.	TRBJ1-5	few	TGCGCCAGCAGCTTGGACGGTAATAGCAATCAGCCCCAGCATTTT	CASSLDGNSNQPQHF
TRBV24-1	.	TRBJ2-3	few	TGTGCCACCAGTGATTTGCACCCCGGCGATACGCAGTATTTT	CATSDLHPGDTQYF
TRBV20-1	.	TRBJ1-6	.	TGCAGTGCTAGGGACAGTGGGGGTTCACCCCTCCACTTT	CSARDSGGSPLHF
TRBV6-6	.	TRBJ2-1	.	TGTGCCAGCAGCCCTTCACGACTAGTATATGAGCAGTTCTTC	CASSPSRLVYEQFF
TRBV6-6	.	TRBJ1-4	few	TGTGCCAGCAGTAGAGAGTCCGAGCATCCAACTAATGAAAAACTGTTTTTT	CASSRESEHPTNEKLFF